The 17 T cell receptor beta chains presented below share a single source sample, sequenced in a study of glioma-infiltrating T cells. The iRepertoire nested amplicon-rescue multiplex PCR amplified TCR alpha and beta CDR3s from RNA. TCRdb reprocessed the multiplex PCR reads via MiXCR and lists one record per CDR3 protein. In the table there are approximately 110,000 distinct CDR3 sequences, 20% to 25% of which are singletons. Sequencing input: glioma tissue, nonneoplastic brain tissue, or PBMCs (not recorded which). The receptor set was obtained from a human donor with low-grade glioma or glioblastoma, undergoing nonglioma brain surgery, or in good health (not recorded which).

This clonotype was recorded many times. The chain has TRBV20-1 and TRBJ2-3, with 10 bases that match TRBD2. CDR1 is DFQATT and CDR2 is SNEGSKA in the germline V gene (reference sequence). There are 16 residues in the CDR3. With 0 bases clipped from V and 5 bases from J, the junction kept 8 bases outside the gene matches. The CDR3 reads CSARDLLAGDVDTQYF. The CDR3 nucleotides read TGCAGTGCTAGAGATCTGCTAGCGGGAGATGTAGATACGCAGTATTTT.

The chain carries TRBV7-2 and TRBJ1-1; D gene uncertain. The CDR3 runs to 14 residues. The V gene's germline CDR1 is SGHTA and CDR2 FQGNSA. V was trimmed by 2 bases and J by 14 bases, leaving 21 bases between them. CDR3 residues: CASSLRGRSYEQFF. The CDR3, as DNA: TGTGCCAGCAGCTTAAGAGGCAGGAGTTACGAGCAGTTCTTT.

This clonotype has ten or more counts. CDR3 in amino acids: CASRNDSSGANVLTF. Here the CDR3 DNA reads TGTGCCAGCAGAAACGACAGCTCTGGGGCCAACGTCCTGACTTTC. V usage is TRBV6-1 and J usage is TRBJ2-6, with D possibly being TRBD1 (5 bases). Germline assignment: CDR1 MNHNS and CDR2 SASEGT. The length of the CDR3 is 15 residues. Deletions cut 6 bases from V and 0 bases from J, with 9 bases between.

This clonotype was seen many times. The rearrangement uses TRBV11-2 and TRBJ2-7, with 9 bases aligning to TRBD1. Trimming at V came to 5 bases and at J to 1 base, leaving 12 bases not matched to a gene. This CDR3 region has 17 residues. Germline CDR1 is SGHAT and CDR2 is FQNNGV. DNA of the CDR3: TGTGCCAGCAGCCCCATCAACCGGGACAGGGATTCCTACGAGCAGTACTTC. Protein product: CASSPINRDRDSYEQYF.

This clonotype was seen repeatedly, ten times or more. V gene TRBV29-1 combines with J gene TRBJ1-1, with no clear D. There are 10 residues in the CDR3. Trimming shortened V by 5 bases and J by 2 bases, and 3 bases separated the two germline ends. From germline, CDR1 is SQVTM and CDR2 ANQGSEA. CDR3 sequence reads: CSVRNTEAFF. The CDR3 DNA sequence: TGCAGCGTTAGAAACACTGAAGCTTTCTTT.

The V and J genes are TRBV5-1 and TRBJ1-1; D is possibly TRBD1 (5 bases). This CDR3 is built from 16 residues. The germline CDR1 and CDR2 sequences are SGHRS and YFSETQ. V dropped 4 bases and J dropped 4 bases, with 20 bases sitting between them. CDR3 DNA: TGCGCCAGCAGCCGGGCGGGCGGCAGTCAGGGCACTGAAGCTTTCTTT. Amino acid sequence: CASSRAGGSQGTEAFF.

With respect to this clonotype: Lacking the conserved final phenylalanine or tryptophan, this CDR3 likely reflects a read error. The rearrangement uses TRBV20-1 and TRBJ1-1; no reliable D call. This CDR3 region has 11 residues. V lost 3 bases and J 3 bases, leaving 5 bases between the germline ends. CDR1 and CDR2 from the germline V gene are DFQATT and SNEGSKA (reference sequence). The CDR3 spells CSASQYTEAFC. In DNA form, the CDR3 reads TGCAGTGCTAGCCAGTACACTGAAGCTTTCTGT.

As regards this clonotype: This likely comes from a read error, as the CDR3 has no conserved phenylalanine or tryptophan at its end. The chain employs TRBV28 and TRBJ2-7; 11 nucleotides line up with TRBD1. The CDR3 extends over 15 amino acids. Looked up from germline, CDR1 is MDHEN and CDR2 is SYDVKM. After removal of 7 bases from V and 6 bases from J, the junction contained 11 bases not matched to a gene. The CDR3 reads CASTPGQGALIEQYS. The CDR3 DNA sequence: TGTGCCAGCACGCCAGGACAGGGGGCCCTTATCGAGCAGTACTCA.

This clonotype was detected many times. V and J are TRBV19 and TRBJ2-3; TRBD1 aligns across 9 bases. The CDR3 runs to 16 residues. After removal of 1 base from V and 4 bases from J, the junction contained 6 bases not matched to a gene. CDR1 is LNHDA, CDR2 SQIVND, per germline (reference sequence). CDR3 nucleotides: TGTGCCAGTAGTATAGGGCTAGGACAGGGGCCAGATACGCAGTATTTT. It translates to CASSIGLGQGPDTQYF.

A note on this clonotype: A much larger clone sits a single nucleotide away, making a read error possible. The chain joins TRBV5-1 to TRBJ2-1, with D perhaps matching TRBD1 or TRBD2 (5 bases each). CDR1 SGHRS and CDR2 YFSETQ come from the germline V gene. Trimming took off 2 bases at V and 7 bases at J, with 25 bases between the two ends. The CDR3 is 18 amino acids. CDR3 loop: CASSFGPTRGDDSNEQFF. CDR3 DNA: TGCGCCAGCAGCTTCGGGCCTACTCGGGGCGATGACTCGAATGAGCAGTTCTTC.

The chain couples TRBV29-1 to TRBJ1-3, with D uncertain. V dropped 4 bases and J dropped 0 bases, with 7 bases sitting between them. This CDR3 is built from 13 residues. The germline gives CDR1 SQVTM, CDR2 ANQGSEA. CDR3 nucleotides: TGCAGCGTTGGTGGGTACTCTGGAAACACCATATATTTT. Its protein product is CSVGGYSGNTIYF.

Comments on this clonotype: Just one base apart from a much larger clone, this may be a read error. The CDR3 sequence is CVSSQEEARNSGNTIYF. CDR3 sequence (DNA): TGCGTCAGCAGCCAAGAAGAGGCGAGGAACTCTGGAAACACCATATATTTT. This chain connects TRBV4-1 to TRBJ1-3; D is uncertain. The CDR3 is 17 residues long. Germline V lookup: CDR1 MGHRA, CDR2 YSYEKL.

Turning to this clonotype: A much larger clone is a single base away; this may be a read error. V usage is TRBV2 and J usage is TRBJ2-3, with a tentative D call TRBD2 (6 bases). The CDR3 length is 14 residues. Germline CDR1 reads SNHLY; CDR2 reads FYNNEI. Trimming cost V 10 bases and J 4 bases, with 18 bases left between them. The CDR3 loop is CATLVTGVADTQYF. The CDR3 bases are TGTGCCACCCTCGTCACGGGGGTGGCAGATACGCAGTATTTT. The full variable domain, completed using reference TRBV2 and TRBJ2-3, is EPEVTQTPSHQVTQMGQEVILRCVPISNHLYFYWYRQILGQKVEFLVSFYNNEISEKSEIFDDQFSVERPDGSNFTLKIRSTKLEDSAMYFCATLVTGVADTQYFGPGTRLTVL.

This rearrangement joins TRBV4-1 to TRBJ1-3; a weak D match, TRBD1 (6 bases). The CDR3 is 16 amino acids. Trimming removed 2 bases at V and 0 bases at J, with 11 bases between. CDR1 is MGHRA and CDR2 is YSYEKL in the germline V gene. CDR3 residues: CASSQPNRDSGNTIYF. The CDR3 nucleotides read TGCGCCAGCAGCCAACCGAACAGGGACTCTGGAAACACCATATATTTT.

This clonotype was counted at least ten times. The chain has TRBV6-2 or TRBV6-3 and TRBJ2-3; 13 nucleotides agree with TRBD2. In germline, CDR1 is MNHEY, CDR2 SVGEGT. V lost 7 bases to trimming and J lost 6 bases; unmatched junction nucleotides: 7. The CDR3 has 15 residues. DNA of the CDR3: TGTGCCAGCAACCCCGGACTAGCGGGAGTGGATACGCAGTATTTT. It codes for CASNPGLAGVDTQYF.

This clonotype was recorded many times. The V and J genes are TRBV27 and TRBJ2-2; 8 positions match TRBD2. The CDR3 is 17 residues long. With 0 bases clipped from V and 5 bases from J, the junction kept 8 bases outside the gene matches. CDR1 MNHEY and CDR2 SMNVEV come from the germline V gene (reference sequence). Here the CDR3 DNA reads TGTGCCAGCAGTTTATCGCTCGGGGGGGCTTGGACCGGGGAGCTGTTTTTT. This translates into CASSLSLGGAWTGELFF.

On this clonotype itself: It may be a read error: a sequence one base away is much more abundant. This chain joins TRBV5-1 and TRBJ2-7, with 9 nucleotides matching TRBD1. Losses at the gene ends were 4 bases for V and 7 bases for J; bases not matched to a gene: 9. The CDR3 totals 14 residues. CDR1 is SGHRS, CDR2 YFSETQ, per germline. CDR3 nucleotides: TGCGCCAGCAGCCACCCCGGGACAGGGAATGAGCAGTACTTC. Amino acid sequence: CASSHPGTGNEQYF.